The TCR beta chain described here comes from a study of blood T cells in healthy people across ages. Donors were healthy Caucasian individuals from Russia aged roughly 6 to 95. Each sample provided at least 6 micrograms of extracted total RNA. The use of a sample-barcoded 5' primer and a J-beta primer mix characterized a second PCR of 7 to 11 cycles. MiXCR, run by TCRdb on the 5' RACE reads, gives a single entry per CDR3 protein. The data show about 680,000 distinct CDR3 sequences, over 45% seen once. The CDR3 spans 12 residues. The germline V gene has CDR1 DFQATT and CDR2 SNEGSKA (reference sequence). The trim removed 6 bases at V and 6 bases at J, leaving 5 bases unmatched. This clonotype was observed once. What it binds is not known. General study findings and limits: Compared with aged donors, long-lived donors showed fewer expanded clones, suggesting selection.

The genes are TRBV20-1 and TRBJ1-2, with 9 bases that match TRBD1. The clonotype was recovered from a woman in her sixties in good health. Sequencing was carried out using blood. In DNA, the CDR3 is TGCAGTGCCACCGGGACAGGGCATGGCTACACCTTC. It translates to CSATGTGHGYTF.